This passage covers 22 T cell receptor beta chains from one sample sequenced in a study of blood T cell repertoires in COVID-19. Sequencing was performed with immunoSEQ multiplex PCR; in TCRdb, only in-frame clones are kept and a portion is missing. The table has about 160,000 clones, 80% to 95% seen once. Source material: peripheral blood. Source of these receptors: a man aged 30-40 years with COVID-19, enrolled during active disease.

The chain's CDR3 is CASRTLRRGANEQFF. The CDR3 DNA sequence: TGTGCCAGCAGGACCCTAAGGCGGGGGGCCAATGAGCAGTTCTTC. The chain uses TRBV11-2 and TRBJ2-1, with TRBD2 matching 8 bases. The CDR3 has 15 amino acids. Germline CDR1 reads SGHAT; CDR2 reads FQNNGV. The V and J ends lost 6 bases and 6 bases, in that order; junction bases with no gene match: 10.

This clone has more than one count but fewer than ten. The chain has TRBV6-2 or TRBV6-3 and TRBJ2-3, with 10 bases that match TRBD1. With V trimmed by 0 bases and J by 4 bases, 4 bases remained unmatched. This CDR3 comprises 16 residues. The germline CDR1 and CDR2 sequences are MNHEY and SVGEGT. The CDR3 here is CASSYSGTGASDTQYF. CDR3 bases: TGTGCCAGCAGTTACTCCGGGACAGGGGCGTCAGATACGCAGTATTTT.

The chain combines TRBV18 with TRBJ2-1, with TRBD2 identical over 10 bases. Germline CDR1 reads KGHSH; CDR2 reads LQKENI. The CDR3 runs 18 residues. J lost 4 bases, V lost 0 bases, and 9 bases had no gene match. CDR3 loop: CASSPPGVAGGLYNEQFF. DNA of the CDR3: TGTGCCAGCTCACCACCGGGGGTAGCGGGAGGTCTTTACAATGAGCAGTTCTTC.

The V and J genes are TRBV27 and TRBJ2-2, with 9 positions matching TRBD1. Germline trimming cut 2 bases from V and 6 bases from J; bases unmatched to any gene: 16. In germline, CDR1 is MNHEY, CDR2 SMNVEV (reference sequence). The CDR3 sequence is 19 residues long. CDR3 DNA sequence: TGTGCCAGCAGTTTAGAAAGGAGACAGGGGGAAGGAATGCCCGGGGAGCTGTTTTTT. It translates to CASSLERRQGEGMPGELFF.

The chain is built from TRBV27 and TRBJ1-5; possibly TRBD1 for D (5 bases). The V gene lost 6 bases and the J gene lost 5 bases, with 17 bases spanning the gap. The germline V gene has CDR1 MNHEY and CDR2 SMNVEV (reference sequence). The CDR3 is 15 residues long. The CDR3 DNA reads TGTGCCAGCAGCCCAAGGACACCTCGGGATCAGCCCCAGCATTTT. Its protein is CASSPRTPRDQPQHF.

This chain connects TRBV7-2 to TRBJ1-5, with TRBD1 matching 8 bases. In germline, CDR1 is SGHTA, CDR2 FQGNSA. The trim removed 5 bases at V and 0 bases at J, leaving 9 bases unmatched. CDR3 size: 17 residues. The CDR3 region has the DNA TGTGCCAGCAGCCAACAGGGGGGACAGGATAGCAATCAGCCCCAGCATTTT. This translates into CASSQQGGQDSNQPQHF.

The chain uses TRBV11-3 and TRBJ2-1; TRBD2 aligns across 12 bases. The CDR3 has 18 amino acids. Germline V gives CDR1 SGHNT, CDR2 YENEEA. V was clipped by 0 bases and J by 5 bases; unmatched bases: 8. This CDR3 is CASSLDHLAGGPDNEQFF. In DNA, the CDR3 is TGTGCCAGCAGCTTAGATCACCTAGCGGGAGGGCCAGACAATGAGCAGTTCTTC.

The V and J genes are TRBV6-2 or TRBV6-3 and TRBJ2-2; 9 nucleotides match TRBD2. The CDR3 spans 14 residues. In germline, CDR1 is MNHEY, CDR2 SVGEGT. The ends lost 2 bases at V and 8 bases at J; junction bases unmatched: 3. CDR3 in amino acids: CASSYPSGMGELFF. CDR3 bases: TGTGCCAGCAGTTACCCTAGCGGGATGGGGGAGCTGTTTTTT.

In nucleotides, the CDR3 is TGTGCCAGCAGCCCCGGACTAGCGGGGGCAGATACGCAGTATTTT. Translation: CASSPGLAGADTQYF. The chain combines TRBV7-2 with TRBJ2-3, with 13 bases aligning to TRBD2. CDR3 length: 15 amino acids. Germline V CDR1 and CDR2: SGHTA, FQGNSA. V lost 5 bases to trimming and J lost 4 bases; unmatched junction nucleotides: 3.

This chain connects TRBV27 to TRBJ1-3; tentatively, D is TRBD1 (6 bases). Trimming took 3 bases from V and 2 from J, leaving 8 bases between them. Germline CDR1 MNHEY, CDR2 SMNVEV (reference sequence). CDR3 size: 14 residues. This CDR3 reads CASSLTGTGNTIYF. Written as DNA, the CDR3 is TGTGCCAGCAGTTTGACAGGAACTGGAAACACCATATATTTT.

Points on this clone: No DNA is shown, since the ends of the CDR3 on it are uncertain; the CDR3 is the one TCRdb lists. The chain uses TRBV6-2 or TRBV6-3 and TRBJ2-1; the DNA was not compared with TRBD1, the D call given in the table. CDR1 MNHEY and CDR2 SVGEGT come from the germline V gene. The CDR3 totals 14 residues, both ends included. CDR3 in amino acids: CASSFFGQDNEQFF.

DNA of the CDR3: TGTGCCAGCGAAAGCATCCTAGCGGGAGGTTGGGGTGAGCAGTTCTTC. Amino acids: CASESILAGGWGEQFF. The chain is built from TRBV19 and TRBJ2-1; 11 bases fit TRBD2. J was trimmed by 9 bases and V by 9 bases; bases with no gene match: 16. The CDR3 covers 16 residues. CDR1 is LNHDA and CDR2 is SQIVND in the germline V gene (reference sequence).

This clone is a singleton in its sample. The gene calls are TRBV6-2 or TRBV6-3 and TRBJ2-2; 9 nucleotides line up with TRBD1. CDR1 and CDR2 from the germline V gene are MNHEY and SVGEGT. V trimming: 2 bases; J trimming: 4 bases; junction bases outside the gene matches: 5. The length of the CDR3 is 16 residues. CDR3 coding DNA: TGTGCCAGCAGTTACCCTCGGGACAGGGTCACCGGGGAGCTGTTTTTT. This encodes CASSYPRDRVTGELFF.

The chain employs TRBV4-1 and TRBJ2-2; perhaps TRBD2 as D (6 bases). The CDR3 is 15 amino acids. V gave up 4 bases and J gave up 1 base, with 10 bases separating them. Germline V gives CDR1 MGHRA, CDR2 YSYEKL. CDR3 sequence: CASSLGTQNTGELFF. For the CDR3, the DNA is TGCGCCAGCAGCCTCGGGACTCAGAACACCGGGGAGCTGTTTTTT.

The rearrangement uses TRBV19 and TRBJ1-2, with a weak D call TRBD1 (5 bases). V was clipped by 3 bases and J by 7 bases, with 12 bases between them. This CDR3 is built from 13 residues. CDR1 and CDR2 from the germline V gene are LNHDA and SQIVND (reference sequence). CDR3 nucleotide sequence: TGTGCCAGTAGTATCGGCAGGGCAGGTGGCTACACCTTC. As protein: CASSIGRAGGYTF.

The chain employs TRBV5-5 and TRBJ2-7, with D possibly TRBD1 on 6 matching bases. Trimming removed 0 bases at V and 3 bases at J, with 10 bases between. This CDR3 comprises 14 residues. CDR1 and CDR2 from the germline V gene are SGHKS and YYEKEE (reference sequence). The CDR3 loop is CASSLDRVIYEQYF. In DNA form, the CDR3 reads TGTGCCAGCAGCTTGGACAGGGTGATCTACGAGCAGTACTTC.

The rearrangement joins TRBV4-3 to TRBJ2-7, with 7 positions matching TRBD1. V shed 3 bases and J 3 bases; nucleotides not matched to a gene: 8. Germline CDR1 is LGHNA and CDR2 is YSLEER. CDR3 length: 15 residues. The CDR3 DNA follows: TGCGCCAGCAGCCAGAGTTTGACAGGGAGCTACGAGCAGTACTTC. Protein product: CASSQSLTGSYEQYF.

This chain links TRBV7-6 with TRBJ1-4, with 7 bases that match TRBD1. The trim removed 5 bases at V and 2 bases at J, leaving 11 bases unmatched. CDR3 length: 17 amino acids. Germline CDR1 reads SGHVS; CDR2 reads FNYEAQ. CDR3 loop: CASSPRDRVLTNEKLFF. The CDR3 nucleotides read TGTGCCAGCAGCCCCCGCGACAGGGTGTTGACTAATGAAAAACTGTTTTTT.

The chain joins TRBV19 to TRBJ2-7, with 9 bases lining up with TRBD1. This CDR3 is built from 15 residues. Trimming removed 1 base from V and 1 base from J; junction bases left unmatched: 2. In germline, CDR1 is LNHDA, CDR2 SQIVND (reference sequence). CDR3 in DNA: TGTGCCAGTAGTATAGGGACAGGGGCGTCCTACGAGCAGTACTTC. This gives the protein CASSIGTGASYEQYF.

CDR3 amino acids: CAISEMGLAGGTGELFF. As DNA, the CDR3 is TGTGCCATCAGTGAGATGGGACTAGCGGGGGGTACCGGGGAGCTGTTTTTT. This chain uses TRBV10-3 with TRBJ2-2, with 15 positions matching TRBD2. V shed 2 bases and J 5 bases; nucleotides not matched to a gene: 3. Germline assignment: CDR1 ENHRY and CDR2 SYGVKD. The CDR3 spans 17 residues.

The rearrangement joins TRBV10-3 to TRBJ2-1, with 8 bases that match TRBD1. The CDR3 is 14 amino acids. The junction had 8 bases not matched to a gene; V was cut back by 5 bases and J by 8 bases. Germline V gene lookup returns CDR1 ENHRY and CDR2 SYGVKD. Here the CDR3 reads CAISRGQAVDEQFF. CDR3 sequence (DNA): TGTGCCATCAGTCGGGGACAGGCGGTTGATGAGCAGTTCTTC.

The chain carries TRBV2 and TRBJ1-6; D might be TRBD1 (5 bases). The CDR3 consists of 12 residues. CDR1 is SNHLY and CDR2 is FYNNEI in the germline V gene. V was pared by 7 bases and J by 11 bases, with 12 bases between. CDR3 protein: CASTGIGAPLHF. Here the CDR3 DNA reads TGTGCCAGCACAGGGATTGGTGCACCCCTCCACTTT.